The 12 T cell receptor beta chains below were found in one sample sequenced in a study of blood T cell repertoires in COVID-19 (dated by TCRdb to the early 2020s). Libraries were constructed by the immunoSEQ multiplex PCR assay. Drawn from immuneACCESS, this table holds only the in-frame rearrangements with V and J called that TCRdb kept. Clones are partly lost; checked studies trace under half to an unresolved V gene and leave the rest unexplained. Counted in this sample were 35,000 to 45,000 clones; about nine tenths of them appeared once. 20% of the sample belongs to the ten largest clones. Material: peripheral blood. The source is a man aged 60-69 years with acute or convalescent COVID-19.

V gene TRBV6-5 combines with J gene TRBJ1-1, with TRBD1 matching over 7 bases. Germline values: CDR1 MNHEY, CDR2 SVGAGI. The CDR3 is 13 amino acids. Germline trimming cut 8 bases from V and 5 bases from J; bases unmatched to any gene: 8. The CDR3 sequence: CASSRGSLTEAFF. The CDR3 DNA follows: TGTGCCAGCTCCAGGGGGTCCCTTACTGAAGCTTTCTTT.

J is TRBJ2-1 and V is TRBV29-1, with TRBD2 as a possible D gene (6 bases). Trimming pared 0 bases from V and 7 bases from J, leaving 7 bases between. CDR1 and CDR2 (germline): SQVTM, ANQGSEA. The CDR3 sequence is 12 residues long. CDR3 coding DNA: TGCAGCGTTGAAGACGGAGGGAATGAGCAGTTCTTC. As protein: CSVEDGGNEQFF.

The V call is TRBV5-6, the J call TRBJ2-1, with TRBD2 as a possible D gene (5 bases). CDR1 and CDR2 (germline): SGHDT, YYEEEE. The V end lost 2 bases, the J end lost 4 bases, and 13 bases lay between the germline ends. This CDR3 spans 15 amino acids. CDR3 in DNA: TGTGCCAGCAGCTTTTCCGGGAAGCGATACAATGAGCAGTTCTTC. This gives the protein CASSFSGKRYNEQFF. Together with reference TRBV5-6 and TRBJ2-1, the CDR3 gives the full variable domain: DAGVTQSPTHLIKTRGQQVTLRCSPKSGHDTVSWYQQALGQGPQFIFQYYEEEERQRGNFPDRFSGHQFPNYSSELNVNALLLGDSALYLCASSFSGKRYNEQFFGPGTRLTVL.

The chain couples TRBV4-1 to TRBJ1-2; 9 nucleotides match TRBD1. V shed 4 bases, J shed 3 bases, and the junction held 6 bases outside the gene matches. Germline CDR1 reads MGHRA; CDR2 reads YSYEKL. This CDR3 has 15 residues. The chain's CDR3 is CASSPTGQGHYGYTF. The CDR3 DNA follows: TGCGCCAGCAGCCCTACAGGACAGGGGCACTATGGCTACACCTTC.

This sequence joins TRBV7-8 and TRBJ1-1, with unresolved D. V shed 1 base and J shed 9 bases, with 15 bases lying between them. The CDR3 has 14 amino acids. Germline lookup yields CDR1 SGHVS and CDR2 FQNEAQ. CDR3 protein: CASSLVVVNGKAFF. CDR3 nucleotide sequence: TGTGCCAGCAGCTTAGTGGTGGTGAACGGTAAAGCTTTCTTT.

The chain recombines TRBV5-4 with TRBJ2-7; 7 positions agree with TRBD1. The CDR3 is 13 residues long. The germline V gene has CDR1 SGHNT and CDR2 YYREEE (reference sequence). Unmatched junction bases numbered 8, after V lost 4 bases and J lost 7 bases. CDR3 loop: CASSIDRDREQYF. CDR3 in DNA: TGTGCCAGCAGCATAGACAGGGATCGGGAGCAGTACTTC.

The rearrangement links TRBV6-5 to TRBJ1-2, with 8 bases matching TRBD1. J was trimmed by 8 bases and V by 6 bases; bases with no gene match: 8. Germline V gene data show CDR1 as MNHEY and CDR2 as SVGAGI. The CDR3 loop spans 13 amino acids. CDR3: CASSPRQGRGYTF. In nucleotides, the CDR3 is TGTGCCAGCAGCCCGAGACAGGGGCGAGGCTACACCTTC.

The V call is TRBV29-1, the J call TRBJ1-1; D perhaps matches TRBD1 (6 bases). Trimming removed 6 bases at V and 4 bases at J, with 21 bases between. This CDR3 spans 15 amino acids. Germline V gene lookup returns CDR1 SQVTM and CDR2 ANQGSEA. CDR3 DNA: TGCAGCGTACAAAGGGGCAGGGGTCCAGGCACTGAAGCTTTCTTT. Encoded protein: CSVQRGRGPGTEAFF. The complete variable domain, with remaining parts taken from reference TRBV29-1 and TRBJ1-1, reads SAVISQKPSRDICQRGTSLTIQCQVDSQVTMMFWYRQQPGQSLTLIATANQGSEATYESGFVIDKFPISRPNLTFSTLTVSNMSPEDSSIYLCSVQRGRGPGTEAFFGQGTRLTVV.

V usage is TRBV6-2 or TRBV6-3 and J usage is TRBJ1-5; no reliable D call. The CDR3 has 14 residues. CDR1 is MNHEY and CDR2 is SVGEGT in the germline V gene. V lost 2 bases and J 11 bases, leaving 16 bases between the germline ends. The CDR3 coding sequence is TGTGCCAGCAGTTACCGAGGGTTGGGCCTTGCCCAGCATTTT. Its protein is CASSYRGLGLAQHF.

The rearrangement links TRBV5-1 to TRBJ1-1, with D possibly TRBD1 on 5 matching bases. This CDR3 has 13 amino acids. Looked up from germline, CDR1 is SGHRS and CDR2 is YFSETQ. Trimming removed 2 bases from V and 7 bases from J, with 12 bases in between. CDR3 coding DNA: TGCGCCAGCAGCTTAGTGGCCAGGGATGAAGCTTTCTTT. It specifies CASSLVARDEAFF.

V gene TRBV6-1 combines with J gene TRBJ1-3; TRBD1 matches at 9 bases. Trimming removed 1 base from V and 2 bases from J; junction bases left unmatched: 3. Germline CDR1 is MNHNS and CDR2 is SASEGT. The CDR3 sequence is 16 residues long. The CDR3: CASSEVGTGTGNTIYF. The DNA for the CDR3 is TGTGCCAGCAGTGAAGTGGGGACAGGGACTGGAAACACCATATATTTT.

The chain employs TRBV28 and TRBJ2-3; 13 bases map to TRBD2. J was trimmed by 0 bases and V by 7 bases; bases with no gene match: 10. CDR3 length: 18 residues. Germline CDR1 MDHEN, CDR2 SYDVKM. The CDR3 is CASTSAGTSGMSTDTQYF. The CDR3 DNA reads as TGTGCCAGCACTAGCGCGGGGACTAGCGGGATGAGCACAGATACGCAGTATTTT. Full variable domain (missing parts from reference TRBV28 and TRBJ2-3): DVKVTQSSRYLVKRTGEKVFLECVQDMDHENMFWYRQDPGLGLRLIYFSYDVKMKEKGDIPEGYSVSREKKERFSLILESASTNQTSMYLCASTSAGTSGMSTDTQYFGPGTRLTVL.